These 15 T cell receptor beta chains were all obtained from the same sample, sequenced in a study of blood T cell repertoires in COVID-19. The data were produced by immunoSEQ multiplex PCR, yet TCRdb's version contains in-frame clones alone and is incomplete. The sample holds roughly 230,000 clones, 82% seen once. The sequenced material came from PBMCs or T cells enriched from blood (not recorded which). These receptor sequences come from a woman in her fifties or sixties who had recovered from COVID-19.

The chain employs TRBV27 and TRBJ1-1; tentative D call: TRBD1 (5 bases). The CDR3 covers 15 residues. V lost 1 base and J 10 bases, leaving 19 bases between the germline ends. The germline V gene encodes CDR1 MNHEY and CDR2 SMNVEV (reference sequence). For the CDR3, the DNA is TGTGCCAGCAGTTTATACCCAGGCAGGGCTGTGGTAGCTTTCTTT. It translates to CASSLYPGRAVVAFF.

V and J are TRBV3-1 (or the pseudogene TRBV3-2) and TRBJ1-4; D unclear. The CDR3 contains 12 residues. Germline CDR1 LGHDT, CDR2 YNNKEL (reference sequence). Trimming took off 4 bases at V and 6 bases at J, with 6 bases between the two ends. CDR3 in amino acids: CASSLRDEKLFF. The CDR3 DNA follows: TGTGCCAGCAGCCTGCGGGATGAAAAACTGTTTTTT.

The chain employs TRBV12-5 and TRBJ2-7; D remains ambiguous. The CDR3 spans 15 residues. The germline V and J ends were trimmed by 3 bases and 0 bases, with 12 bases remaining between them. In germline, CDR1 is LGHNT, CDR2 FRNRAP. The CDR3 coding sequence is TGTGCTAGTGGTTTAATAGTTACAGTCTCCTACGAGCAGTACTTC. This sequence encodes CASGLIVTVSYEQYF.

The chain couples TRBV5-4 to TRBJ2-5; TRBD2 aligns across 11 bases. V lost 0 bases, J lost 0 bases, and 1 base stayed unmatched. Germline loops: CDR1 SGHNT, CDR2 YYREEE (reference sequence). CDR3 length equals 16 residues. The CDR3 loop is CASSLAGLADQETQYF. For the CDR3, the DNA is TGTGCCAGCAGCTTGGCGGGACTAGCGGACCAAGAGACCCAGTACTTC.

The CDR3 reads CASSLAGSVRTDTQYF. The CDR3 nucleotides read TGCGCCAGCAGCTTGGCGGGTAGTGTGCGTACAGATACGCAGTATTTT. The chain recombines TRBV5-1 with TRBJ2-3; no clear D. The CDR3 is made up of 16 amino acids. Trimming took 0 bases from V and 3 from J, leaving 14 bases between them. The germline V gene has CDR1 SGHRS and CDR2 YFSETQ.

V usage is TRBV5-1 and J usage is TRBJ1-5; no clear D gene. Trimming left V 0 bases short and J 5 bases short, with 6 bases between. The CDR3 has 13 amino acids. Germline lookup yields CDR1 SGHRS and CDR2 YFSETQ. CDR3 sequence reads: CASSLGADQPQHF. DNA for the CDR3: TGCGCCAGCAGCTTGGGAGCCGATCAGCCCCAGCATTTT.

This chain uses TRBV10-2 with TRBJ2-2; D is perhaps TRBD2 (6 bases). Germline V lookup: CDR1 WSHSY, CDR2 SAAADI. The V and J ends lost 6 bases and 1 base respectively, with 6 bases between them. This CDR3 comprises 13 residues. This chain's CDR3 is CASRGGNTGELFF. The CDR3 nucleotides are TGCGCCAGCAGGGGGGGGAACACCGGGGAGCTGTTTTTT.

The rearrangement joins TRBV27 to TRBJ2-7, with no clear D. This CDR3 is 11 amino acids long. The germline V gene encodes CDR1 MNHEY and CDR2 SMNVEV (reference sequence). The V end lost 5 bases, the J end lost 3 bases, and 5 bases lay between the germline ends. CDR3 in amino acids: CASSNNYEQYF. For the CDR3, the DNA is TGTGCCAGCAGTAATAACTACGAGCAGTACTTC.

CDR3 coding DNA: TGTGCCAGCAGTTTAGGGGGTTTCGGGGGGAATAATTCACCCCTCCACTTT. It codes for CASSLGGFGGNNSPLHF. The chain carries TRBV28 and TRBJ1-6; TRBD1 is a possible D gene (5 bases). The ends were cut back, 2 bases at V and 5 bases at J, with 16 bases in the middle. The CDR3 spans 17 residues. Germline-derived CDR1 and CDR2 are MDHEN and SYDVKM.

This clone has just a few counts. V gene TRBV2 combines with J gene TRBJ2-7, with 7 bases identical to TRBD1. CDR3 length: 14 residues. Trimming cost V 8 bases and J 2 bases; bases outside gene matches: 9. Germline V gene lookup returns CDR1 SNHLY and CDR2 FYNNEI. The CDR3 DNA reads TGTGCCAGCGCCCGGGACAGCCCAACCTACGAGCAGTACTTC. Its protein is CASARDSPTYEQYF.

The chain employs TRBV9 and TRBJ2-5; 9 positions agree with TRBD1. The CDR3 consists of 14 residues. The germline V gene encodes CDR1 SGDLS and CDR2 YYNGEE. The V gene end was trimmed by 3 bases and the J gene end by 1 base; junction bases not matched to a gene: 1. Here the CDR3 DNA reads TGTGCCAGCAGCGAGACAGGGGGCCAAGAGACCCAGTACTTC. As protein: CASSETGGQETQYF.

The J gene is TRBJ1-3, the V gene TRBV29-1; D unclear. The germline V and J ends were trimmed by 4 bases and 0 bases, with 7 bases remaining between them. The germline V gene encodes CDR1 SQVTM and CDR2 ANQGSEA. The CDR3 covers 13 residues. This CDR3 is CSVGSISGNTIYF. CDR3 bases: TGCAGCGTTGGCAGTATCTCTGGAAACACCATATATTTT. Variable domain in full (rest from reference TRBV29-1 and TRBJ1-3): SAVISQKPSRDICQRGTSLTIQCQVDSQVTMMFWYRQQPGQSLTLIATANQGSEATYESGFVIDKFPISRPNLTFSTLTVSNMSPEDSSIYLCSVGSISGNTIYFGEGSWLTVV.

This rearrangement joins TRBV24-1 to TRBJ2-2; 7 bases are a match to TRBD1. Germline V lookup: CDR1 KGHDR, CDR2 SFDVKD. CDR3 length: 15 residues. The V gene end was trimmed by 9 bases and the J gene end by 1 base; junction bases not matched to a gene: 7. The CDR3 region is CATGDSLLNTGELFF. DNA of the CDR3: TGTGCCACCGGGGACAGCCTCCTGAACACCGGGGAGCTGTTTTTT.

The rearrangement uses TRBV27 and TRBJ1-2, with 8 bases fitting TRBD1. Germline CDR1 is MNHEY and CDR2 is SMNVEV (reference sequence). CDR3 length: 17 residues. V shed 6 bases, J shed 4 bases, and the junction held 16 bases outside the gene matches. DNA for the CDR3: TGTGCCAGCAGCCGAGGACAGGGACCACGCTTTCTCTATGGCTACACCTTC. As protein: CASSRGQGPRFLYGYTF.

The rearrangement joins TRBV24-1 to TRBJ2-7, with D uncertain. Trimming pared 3 bases from V and 3 bases from J, leaving 2 bases between. From germline, CDR1 is KGHDR and CDR2 SFDVKD. This CDR3 has 11 residues. CDR3 in DNA: TGTGCCACCAGTGATCTCTACGAGCAGTACTTC. Amino acids: CATSDLYEQYF.